A single sample is the source of the 2 T cell receptor beta chains below, sequenced in a study. TCRdb fed the 5' RACE reads into MiXCR, producing one record per CDR3 protein. The sample includes some 270 distinct CDR3 sequences, about 14% of them seen just once. The sample comprised effector memory T cells from blood PBMCs. Specified subset: effector memory CD4+ T cells. The source of these receptors is a female donor with HIV.

The rearrangement joins TRBV5-4 to TRBJ2-7; possible D gene TRBD2, 5 bases. Deletions cut 0 bases from V and 6 bases from J, with 19 bases between. This CDR3 spans 16 amino acids. The germline CDR1 and CDR2 sequences are SGHNT and YYREEE (reference sequence). Here the CDR3 reads CASSLDVGRGRVEQYV. Written as DNA, the CDR3 is TGTGCCAGCAGCTTGGATGTAGGACGAGGGAGAGTCGAGCAGTACGTC.

This clonotype was counted only a few times. The CDR3 protein is CAWRERGSGITGELFF. CDR3 coding DNA: TGTGCCTGGAGGGAAAGGGGTAGCGGGATTACGGGGGAGCTGTTTTTT. The J gene is TRBJ2-2, the V gene TRBV30; 8 bases line up with TRBD2. V shed 3 bases, J shed 8 bases, and the junction held 14 bases outside the gene matches. This CDR3 is 16 amino acids long. Germline CDR1 reads GTSNPN; CDR2 reads SVGIG (reference sequence).